This T cell receptor beta chain was found in a study of control samples from healthy donors and cancer patients. In germline, CDR1 is SEHNR, CDR2 FQNEAQ (reference sequence). This CDR3 has 12 amino acids. Trimming left V 3 bases short and J 6 bases short, with 5 bases between. On this clone itself: The identical CDR3 is also encoded by other nucleotide sequences in the sample.

This table comes from immunoSEQ multiplex PCR, and its TCRdb copy is limited to in-frame clones, with some not included. The sample lists approximately 87,000 clones; around 91% were seen once. V usage is TRBV7-9 and J usage is TRBJ2-2; D remains unclear. Sequencing input: blood. This receptor was obtained from a man in his fifties in good health. The CDR3 nucleotides read TGTGCCAGCAGCTTGTCAGCCGGGGAGCTGTTTTTT. Its protein product is CASSLSAGELFF.